Presented here are 7 T cell receptor beta chains from one specimen sequenced in a study of cytomegalovirus exposure and HLA in healthy donors. PCR primers comprised 60 Vbeta and 13 Jbeta primers. Sequencing used immunoSEQ multiplex PCR; TCRdb keeps in-frame clones, though not all of them. Of 190,000 or so clones listed, about four fifths are singletons. The material sequenced was PBMCs. Receptors were obtained from a man between 45 and 60 years old in good health and CMV-seronegative.

The chain couples TRBV2 to TRBJ2-7; 9 positions agree with TRBD2. V lost 4 bases to trimming and J lost 7 bases; unmatched junction nucleotides: 11. The CDR3 spans 15 residues. Germline V lookup: CDR1 SNHLY, CDR2 FYNNEI. The DNA for the CDR3 is TGTGCCAGCAGTGTCTATGCGGGAGGGCCGGGGGAGCAGTACTTC. Residues: CASSVYAGGPGEQYF. Full variable domain (rest looked up from reference TRBV2 and TRBJ2-7): EPEVTQTPSHQVTQMGQEVILRCVPISNHLYFYWYRQILGQKVEFLVSFYNNEISEKSEIFDDQFSVERPDGSNFTLKIRSTKLEDSAMYFCASSVYAGGPGEQYFGPGTRLTVT.

The V and J genes are TRBV30 and TRBJ2-7, with a tentative D call TRBD2 (6 bases). CDR1 is GTSNPN and CDR2 is SVGIG in the germline V gene (reference sequence). Trimming removed 5 bases at V and 0 bases at J, with 14 bases between. The CDR3 runs 14 residues. The CDR3 DNA follows: TGTGCCTGGGCCCGGGCCGGGAGCTCCTACGAGCAGTACTTC. Protein product: CAWARAGSSYEQYF.

This chain links TRBV5-4 with TRBJ2-5; D gene uncertain. Germline CDR1 SGHNT, CDR2 YYREEE (reference sequence). V lost 0 bases, J lost 1 base, and 4 bases lay in between. The CDR3 is 13 residues long. The CDR3 DNA follows: TGTGCCAGCAGCTTGGCATTCCAAGAGACCCAGTACTTC. As protein: CASSLAFQETQYF. The full variable domain, rest sourced from reference TRBV5-4 and TRBJ2-5, is ETGVTQSPTHLIKTRGQQVTLRCSSQSGHNTVSWYQQALGQGPQFIFQYYREEENGRGNFPPRFSGLQFPNYSSELNVNALELDDSALYLCASSLAFQETQYFGPGTRLLVL.

V and J are TRBV19 and TRBJ1-1; 9 bases align to TRBD1. CDR3 size: 13 residues. V lost 4 bases, J lost 8 bases, and 5 bases stayed unmatched. Germline CDR1 and CDR2: LNHDA and SQIVND (reference sequence). The CDR3 reads CASSTRQGVEAFF. In nucleotides, the CDR3 is TGTGCCAGTAGTACGCGACAGGGGGTAGAAGCTTTCTTT.

The rearrangement links TRBV15 to TRBJ1-1; 7 nucleotides agree with TRBD1. CDR3 length: 15 residues. Per the germline V gene, CDR1 is LNHNV and CDR2 is YYDKDF (reference sequence). The trim removed 5 bases at V and 3 bases at J, leaving 9 bases unmatched. Written as DNA, the CDR3 is TGTGCCACCAGCCAGGGGGGTACAGGGCACACTGAAGCTTTCTTT. Its translation is CATSQGGTGHTEAFF.

The genes are TRBV30 and TRBJ1-1, with D hard to call. From germline, CDR1 is GTSNPN and CDR2 SVGIG (reference sequence). The length of the CDR3 is 14 residues. V lost 0 bases and J lost 1, with 9 bases in between. Written as DNA, the CDR3 is TGTGCCTGGAGTGTATCCGTTCGGAACACTGAAGCTTTCTTT. Encoded protein: CAWSVSVRNTEAFF.

This chain joins TRBV7-2 and TRBJ2-7; D is perhaps TRBD1 (7 bases). The germline CDR1 and CDR2 sequences are SGHTA and FQGNSA. Trimming removed 5 bases at V and 0 bases at J, with 17 bases between. This CDR3 has 16 residues. The CDR3 loop reads CASSQQAGQSSYEQYF. In DNA form, the CDR3 reads TGTGCCAGCAGCCAACAGGCGGGACAGAGCTCCTACGAGCAGTACTTC. The full variable domain, completed using reference TRBV7-2 and TRBJ2-7, is GAGVSQSPSNKVTEKGKDVELRCDPISGHTALYWYRQSLGQGLEFLIYFQGNSAPDKSGLPSDRFSAERTGGSVSTLTIQRTQQEDSAVYLCASSQQAGQSSYEQYFGPGTRLTVT.